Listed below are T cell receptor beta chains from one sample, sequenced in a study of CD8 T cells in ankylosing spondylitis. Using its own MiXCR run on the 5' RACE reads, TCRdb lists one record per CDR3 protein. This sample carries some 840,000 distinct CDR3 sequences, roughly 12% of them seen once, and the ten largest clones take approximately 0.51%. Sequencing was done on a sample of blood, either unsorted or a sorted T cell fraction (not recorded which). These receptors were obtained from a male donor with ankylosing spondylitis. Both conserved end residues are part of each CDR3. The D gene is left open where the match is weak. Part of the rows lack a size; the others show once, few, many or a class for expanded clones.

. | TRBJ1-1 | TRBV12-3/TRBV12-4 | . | TGTGCCAGCAGTTTTCTATTCGGGGTAGGCCAAGCTTTCTTT | CASSFLFGVGQAFF
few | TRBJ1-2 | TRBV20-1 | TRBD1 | TGCAGTGCTAGACCCCCGGGACAGGCTACCCTCTTCTTC | CSARPPGQATLFF
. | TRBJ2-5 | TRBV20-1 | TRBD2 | TGCAGTGCTGAGACTAGCGGGAGGGCCATAGAGACCCAGTACTTC | CSAETSGRAIETQYF
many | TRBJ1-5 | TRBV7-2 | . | TGTGCCAGCAGCTCAACAGTCAATCAGCCCCAGCATTTT | CASSSTVNQPQHF
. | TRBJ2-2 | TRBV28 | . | TGTGCCAGCATTACCCGACTTGGAGCCGGCACCGGGGAGCTGTTTTTT | CASITRLGAGTGELFF
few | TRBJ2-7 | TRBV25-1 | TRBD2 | TGTGCCAGCAGTGAATCCGGGACTAGGCGCTACGAGCAGTACTTC | CASSESGTRRYEQYF
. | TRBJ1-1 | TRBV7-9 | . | TGTGCCAGCAGCTTAGGTGAGGCCAAGGGTGAAGCTTTCTTT | CASSLGEAKGEAFF
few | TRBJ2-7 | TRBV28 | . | TGTGCCAGCACGCTTACGGGCGAGCAGTACTTC | CASTLTGEQYF
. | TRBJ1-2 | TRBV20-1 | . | TGCAGTGATAATAGTGCTAACTATGGCTACACCTTC | CSDNSANYGYTF
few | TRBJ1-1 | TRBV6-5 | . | TGTGCCAGCAGTTACTCGTCCCGGGATGAGACTGAAGCTTTCTTT | CASSYSSRDETEAFF
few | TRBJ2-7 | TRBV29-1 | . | TGCAGCGTTGAATGGAGAAAGGCCCGCGGGTACGAGCAGTACTTC | CSVEWRKARGYEQYF
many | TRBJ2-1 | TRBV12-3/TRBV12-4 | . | TGTGCCAGCAGCCGGAGACTAGAGGACAATGAGCAGTTCTTC | CASSRRLEDNEQFF
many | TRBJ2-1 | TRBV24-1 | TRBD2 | TGTGCCACCAGTGATATAGCGGGAGGGCCGCATGAGCAGTTCTTC | CATSDIAGGPHEQFF
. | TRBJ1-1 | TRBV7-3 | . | TGTGCCAGCAGCCGACAGACCTCACAGAACACTGAAGCTTTCTTT | CASSRQTSQNTEAFF
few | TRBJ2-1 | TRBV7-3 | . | TGTGCCAGCAGCTCTAATGCAGGAATTGAGCAGTTCTTC | CASSSNAGIEQFF
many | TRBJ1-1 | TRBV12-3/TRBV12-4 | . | TGTGCCAGCAGTTTAAAGGGTTTTTTCACTGAAGCTTTCTTT | CASSLKGFFTEAFF
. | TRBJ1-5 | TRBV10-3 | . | TGTGCCATCAGTGACCGCTGGGGTGGACAGCCCCAGCATTTT | CAISDRWGGQPQHF